The 25 T cell receptor beta chains below all came from one sample that was sequenced in a study of CD8 T cells in ankylosing spondylitis. Via MiXCR, TCRdb re-called the 5' RACE reads, giving one row per CDR3 protein. Seen here are under 250,000 distinct CDR3 sequences, roughly 32% observed once, and the top ten hold around 4.5%. The sequenced material came from blood, either unsorted or a sorted T cell fraction (not recorded which). All receptors derive from a male donor with ankylosing spondylitis or in good health (not recorded which).

This rearrangement joins TRBV6-1 to TRBJ1-2, with 8 bases identical to TRBD1. The V segment lost 6 bases and the J segment 14 bases; nucleotides outside the gene matches: 17. The germline CDR1 and CDR2 sequences are MNHNS and SASEGT. There are 14 residues in the CDR3. The CDR3 is CASRRTAGQESGTF. The CDR3 DNA is TGTGCCAGCAGGCGAACTGCGGGACAGGAGAGTGGAACCTTC.

At least ten counts were recorded for this clonotype. The CDR3 nucleotides read TGTGCCATCAGGGGACAGGACGGATACGAGCAGTACTTC. Translating gives CAIRGQDGYEQYF. This chain links TRBV10-3 with TRBJ2-7; 8 bases are a match to TRBD1. The CDR3 is made up of 13 amino acids. The V and J ends lost 6 bases and 4 bases, in that order; junction bases with no gene match: 5. Germline V gene data show CDR1 as ENHRY and CDR2 as SYGVKD.

The gene calls are TRBV27 and TRBJ1-1, with D unclear. The ends were cut back, 2 bases at V and 2 bases at J, with 9 bases in the middle. The CDR3 length is 14 residues. Germline values: CDR1 MNHEY, CDR2 SMNVEV (reference sequence). CDR3: CASSLTPRNTEAFF. CDR3 sequence (DNA): TGTGCCAGCAGTTTAACTCCCAGAAACACTGAAGCTTTCTTT.

The V call is TRBV9, the J call TRBJ1-2, with TRBD1 matching 9 bases. The CDR3 runs to 15 residues. The germline gives CDR1 SGDLS, CDR2 YYNGEE. V shed 0 bases and J 3 bases; nucleotides not matched to a gene: 3. CDR3 DNA sequence: TGTGCCAGCAGCGTAGTGGGGACAGGGCACTATGGCTACACCTTC. Its protein product is CASSVVGTGHYGYTF.

The V and J genes are TRBV28 and TRBJ2-5; 10 nucleotides match TRBD2. The CDR3 has 18 amino acids. Germline CDR1 MDHEN, CDR2 SYDVKM. Trimming at V came to 1 base and at J to 1 base, leaving 9 bases not matched to a gene. CDR3 DNA sequence: TGTGCCAGCAGTTTATCTTTGTCCAGCGGGGGGGTCCAAGAGACCCAGTACTTC. The encoded protein is CASSLSLSSGGVQETQYF.

The chain combines TRBV28 with TRBJ2-7, with D perhaps matching TRBD2 (6 bases). The CDR3 runs to 15 residues. Germline V lookup: CDR1 MDHEN, CDR2 SYDVKM. V was cut by 3 bases and J by 1 base, with 13 bases left in between. CDR3 region: CASSFPGGQSYEQYF. The CDR3 nucleotides read TGTGCCAGCAGTTTTCCCGGAGGGCAGTCCTACGAGCAGTACTTC.

J is TRBJ2-2 and V is TRBV4-1, with D possibly TRBD2 on 5 matching bases. Germline CDR1 is MGHRA and CDR2 is YSYEKL. There are 21 residues in the CDR3. V gave up 2 bases and J gave up 1 base, with 26 bases separating them. CDR3 residues: CASSQQSIRVRSGRNTGELFF. The CDR3 DNA reads TGCGCCAGCAGCCAACAGAGCATCCGTGTAAGGTCGGGGAGGAACACCGGGGAGCTGTTTTTT.

The V and J genes are TRBV5-1 and TRBJ2-7; D gene ambiguous. Germline V CDR1 and CDR2: SGHRS, YFSETQ. This CDR3 is 14 amino acids long. Trimming left V 0 bases short and J 3 bases short, with 10 bases between. CDR3 in amino acids: CASSLDIGGYEQYF. The CDR3 region has the DNA TGCGCCAGCAGCTTGGATATAGGCGGCTACGAGCAGTACTTC.

The chain employs TRBV15 and TRBJ2-7; D possibly corresponds to TRBD1 (6 bases). This CDR3 has 15 residues. With 3 bases removed from V and 0 bases from J, the gap between germline ends came to 12 bases. The germline CDR1 and CDR2 sequences are LNHNV and YYDKDF (reference sequence). CDR3 in amino acids: CATSRDRLSSYEQYF. CDR3 in DNA: TGTGCCACCAGCAGGGACAGATTGAGCTCCTACGAGCAGTACTTC. Complete variable domain (other parts from reference TRBV15 and TRBJ2-7): DAMVIQNPRYQVTQFGKPVTLSCSQTLNHNVMYWYQQKSSQAPKLLFHYYDKDFNNEADTPDNFQSRRPNTSFCFLDIRSPGLGDTAMYLCATSRDRLSSYEQYFGPGTRLTVT.

The rearrangement links TRBV2 to TRBJ2-1, with 10 bases aligning to TRBD2. The CDR3 covers 15 residues. Losses at the gene ends were 6 bases for V and 7 bases for J; bases not matched to a gene: 9. Germline assignment: CDR1 SNHLY and CDR2 FYNNEI. The CDR3 nucleotides are TGTGCCAGCAGCCTAGGGACTAGCGAGCGGAATGAGCAGTTCTTC. Amino acid sequence: CASSLGTSERNEQFF.

This clonotype has just a few counts. The gene calls are TRBV6-5 and TRBJ2-2; possible D gene TRBD1, 5 bases. This CDR3 comprises 16 residues. Trimming pared 0 bases from V and 2 bases from J, leaving 10 bases between. Germline V lookup: CDR1 MNHEY, CDR2 SVGAGI. CDR3 in DNA: TGTGCCAGCAGTTACTCGCCAGGGTCCAACACCGGGGAGCTGTTTTTT. Translated, it gives CASSYSPGSNTGELFF.

This clonotype occurred a few times. The CDR3 here is CSARWDSHYNEQFF. CDR3 sequence (DNA): TGCAGTGCTAGGTGGGACTCCCACTACAATGAGCAGTTCTTC. The chain combines TRBV20-1 with TRBJ2-1; tentatively, D is TRBD2 (6 bases). Germline CDR1 and CDR2: DFQATT and SNEGSKA (reference sequence). Trimming removed 3 bases from V and 3 bases from J, with 12 bases in between. There are 14 residues in the CDR3.

This clonotype was counted a single time. The gene calls are TRBV15 and TRBJ2-1; no clear D. V was trimmed by 0 bases and J by 8 bases, leaving 17 bases between them. Germline V lookup: CDR1 LNHNV, CDR2 YYDKDF (reference sequence). The CDR3 extends over 16 amino acids. In DNA form, the CDR3 reads TGTGCCACCAGCAGAGATTTCGGGTTTGTTCGGGATGAGCAGTTCTTC. It specifies CATSRDFGFVRDEQFF.

The genes are TRBV5-6 and TRBJ2-7; D remains unclear. V lost 3 bases and J 2 bases, leaving 15 bases between the germline ends. In germline, CDR1 is SGHDT, CDR2 YYEEEE. This CDR3 comprises 15 residues. CDR3 amino acids: CASSSRRLGTYEQYF. Here the CDR3 DNA reads TGTGCCAGCAGCTCCCGCCGACTTGGGACCTACGAGCAGTACTTC.

This clonotype has only a few counts. In DNA form, the CDR3 reads TGTGCCAGCAGTCCCCACAGGGGACATAACTATGGCTACACCTTC. Translation: CASSPHRGHNYGYTF. This chain links TRBV12-3 or TRBV12-4 with TRBJ1-2; 7 bases fit TRBD1. The J segment lost 1 base and the V segment lost 5 bases, leaving 7 bases of the junction unmatched. The CDR3 consists of 15 residues.

This clonotype was observed at least ten times. The gene calls are TRBV6-5 and TRBJ1-2; D might be TRBD1 (5 bases). Trimming removed 1 base from V and 6 bases from J, with 9 bases in between. The germline CDR1 and CDR2 sequences are MNHEY and SVGAGI. The CDR3 is 13 amino acids. The CDR3 loop reads CASSYLAGNGYTF. The DNA for the CDR3 is TGTGCCAGCAGTTACTTGGCAGGGAATGGCTACACCTTC.

This sequence joins TRBV27 and TRBJ2-3; 10 bases align to TRBD2. CDR3 length: 18 amino acids. The V segment lost 3 bases and the J segment 0 bases; nucleotides outside the gene matches: 9. CDR1 is MNHEY, CDR2 SMNVEV, per germline (reference sequence). The CDR3, as DNA: TGTGCCAGCAGTTTGCGGCTAGCGGGGGCCGCTAGCACAGATACGCAGTATTTT. It codes for CASSLRLAGAASTDTQYF.

This rearrangement joins TRBV3-1 to TRBJ2-7; no reliable D call. The length of the CDR3 is 14 residues. V was pared by 5 bases and J by 0 bases, with 11 bases between. The V gene's germline CDR1 is LGHDT and CDR2 YNNKEL (reference sequence). CDR3 nucleotide sequence: TGTGCCAGCAGCTCGAAGGTGAGCTCCTACGAGCAGTACTTC. This codes for CASSSKVSSYEQYF.

This rearrangement joins TRBV7-9 to TRBJ2-3, with 8 bases fitting TRBD1. Germline trimming cut 4 bases from V and 7 bases from J; bases unmatched to any gene: 13. Germline V gene data show CDR1 as SEHNR and CDR2 as FQNEAQ (reference sequence). The CDR3 has 16 residues. The DNA for the CDR3 is TGTGCCAGCAGCTCATTCGCAGGGGGCGATCTACATACGCAGTATTTT. Translation: CASSSFAGGDLHTQYF.

This clonotype was seen only a few times. V usage is TRBV7-6 and J usage is TRBJ1-1; D not resolved. The germline V gene encodes CDR1 SGHVS and CDR2 FNYEAQ. The V end lost 2 bases, the J end lost 1 base, and 8 bases lay between the germline ends. This CDR3 is built from 14 residues. The CDR3 spells CASSLLPENTEAFF. The CDR3 DNA reads TGTGCCAGCAGCTTACTCCCAGAGAACACTGAAGCTTTCTTT. The full variable domain, rest sourced from reference TRBV7-6 and TRBJ1-1, is GAGVSQSPRYKVTKRGQDVALRCDPISGHVSLYWYRQALGQGPEFLTYFNYEAQQDKSGLPNDRFSAERPEGSISTLTIQRTEQRDSAMYRCASSLLPENTEAFFGQGTRLTVV.

The chain has TRBV5-1 and TRBJ2-7; D unclear. V lost 5 bases to trimming and J lost 3 bases, with 12 bases between them. CDR1 is SGHRS, CDR2 YFSETQ, per germline. The CDR3 contains 13 residues. The CDR3 loop is CASRPTASYEQYF. CDR3 nucleotides: TGCGCCAGCAGACCAACGGCCAGCTACGAGCAGTACTTC.

The sample holds a few counts of this clonotype. V usage is TRBV5-1 and J usage is TRBJ2-7; D is possibly TRBD1 (5 bases). This CDR3 is 13 amino acids long. Germline values: CDR1 SGHRS, CDR2 YFSETQ. With 4 bases removed from V and 0 bases from J, the gap between germline ends came to 8 bases. Here the CDR3 reads CASSATDSYEQYF. The DNA of the CDR3 is TGCGCCAGCAGCGCGACAGACTCCTACGAGCAGTACTTC.

In DNA, the CDR3 is TGTGCCAGCAGTTCTCCTCGACTGGGATTTGGCGAGCAGTACTTC. Its protein product is CASSSPRLGFGEQYF. The genes are TRBV6-5 and TRBJ2-7; no clear D gene. This CDR3 has 15 residues. CDR1 and CDR2 (germline): MNHEY, SVGAGI. V dropped 4 bases and J dropped 6 bases, with 19 bases sitting between them.

The chain links TRBV4-1 to TRBJ2-5; D could derive from TRBD1 or TRBD2 (6 bases each). The ends were cut back, 5 bases at V and 4 bases at J, with 14 bases in the middle. The CDR3 covers 14 residues. Germline CDR1 and CDR2: MGHRA and YSYEKL. CDR3 loop: CASSEGGIRETQYF. The CDR3 DNA reads TGCGCCAGCAGCGAAGGGGGGATCCGAGAGACCCAGTACTTC.

This clonotype was recorded a few times. This chain links TRBV3-1 with TRBJ2-7, with D perhaps given as TRBD1 or TRBD2 (7 bases each). The CDR3 runs to 15 residues. Germline values: CDR1 LGHDT, CDR2 YNNKEL (reference sequence). Between the trimmed V and J ends, which lost 4 bases and 9 bases, there was a span of 22 bases. The CDR3 loop is CASSPGGAPYDWQYF. For the CDR3, the DNA is TGTGCCAGCAGCCCAGGGGGGGCACCCTACGATTGGCAGTACTTC.